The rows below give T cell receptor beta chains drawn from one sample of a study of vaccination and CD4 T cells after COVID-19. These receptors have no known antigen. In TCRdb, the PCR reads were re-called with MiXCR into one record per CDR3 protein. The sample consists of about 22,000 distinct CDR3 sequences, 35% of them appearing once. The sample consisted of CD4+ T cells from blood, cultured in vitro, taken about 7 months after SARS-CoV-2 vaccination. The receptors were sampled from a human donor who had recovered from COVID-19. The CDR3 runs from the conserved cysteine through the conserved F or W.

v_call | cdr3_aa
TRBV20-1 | CSALRGNQPQHF
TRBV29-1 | CSVEGGALYEQYF
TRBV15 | CATSRQWGNQPQHF
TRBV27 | CASSFRPPSTGSGNQPQHF
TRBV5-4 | CASSRWGRGYEQYF
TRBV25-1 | CASSVRWDNSEQYF
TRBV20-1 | CSATRQGKNYGYTF
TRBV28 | CASRTGLGSPLHF
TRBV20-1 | CSARVPGLASYTQYF
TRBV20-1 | CRCSALRTDTQYF
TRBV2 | CASNPEGGMYEQYF
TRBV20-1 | CSAGDYQRSYNEQFF
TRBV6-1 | CASRGTVGGSPLHF
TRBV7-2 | CASSSTWQGAYKQYF
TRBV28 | CASSLLFRTSGRALEQYF
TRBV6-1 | CASQGTGTGTDTQYF
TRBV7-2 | CASRRRGTSDTDTQYF
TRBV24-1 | CATSDANREVQETQYF
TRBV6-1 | CASSVNYGTEAFF
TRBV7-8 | CASSPIATRVTSF
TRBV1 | CTSSPYDGTSGGPNGETQYF
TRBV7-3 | CASSPGHGVRNTEAFF
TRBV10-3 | CAIGGQLYGYTF
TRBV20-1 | CSARVPGQGLNEQFF
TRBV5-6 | CASSRDTSFYEQYF
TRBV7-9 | CASSSTGDPGANVLTF
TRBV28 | CATKLPGSYGYTF
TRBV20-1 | CSVWVENTEAFF
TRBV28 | CASSSVQNTEAFF
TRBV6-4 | CASSASESNEQFF
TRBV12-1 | CASSTQESEQFF
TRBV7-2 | CASSPGTPPYEQYF
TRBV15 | CATSRDEGVSSEAQYF
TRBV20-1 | CSAATGVGNQPQHF
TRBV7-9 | CASSPRTVYSSYNEQFF
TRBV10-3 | CAISVFRMGGSIYGYTF
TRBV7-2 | CASSPPGPYGYTF
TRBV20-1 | CSARPGSGANVLTF
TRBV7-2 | CASRSGLRYNEQFF
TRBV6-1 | CASRTVNSYNEQFF